This T cell receptor (beta chain) appears in the sequencing data of a study of blood T cell repertoires in COVID-19. Assay: immunoSEQ multiplex PCR; the TCRdb copy retains only in-frame clones and omits some. This sample yields 200,000 to 250,000 clones, of which roughly 87% are seen a single time; roughly 12% belongs to the top ten. CDR1 SGHTA and CDR2 FQGTGA come from the germline V gene. The CDR3 runs 15 residues. Trimming left V 2 bases short and J 3 bases short, with 13 bases between. This rearrangement joins TRBV7-3 to TRBJ1-1; D uncertain. The sequencing input was peripheral blood. This clonotype was sampled from a woman aged 18-30 years who had recovered from COVID-19. The CDR3 nucleotides read TGTGCCAGCAGCTTAGATCCCTACGGTTACACTGAAGCTTTCTTT. Translated, it gives CASSLDPYGYTEAFF.